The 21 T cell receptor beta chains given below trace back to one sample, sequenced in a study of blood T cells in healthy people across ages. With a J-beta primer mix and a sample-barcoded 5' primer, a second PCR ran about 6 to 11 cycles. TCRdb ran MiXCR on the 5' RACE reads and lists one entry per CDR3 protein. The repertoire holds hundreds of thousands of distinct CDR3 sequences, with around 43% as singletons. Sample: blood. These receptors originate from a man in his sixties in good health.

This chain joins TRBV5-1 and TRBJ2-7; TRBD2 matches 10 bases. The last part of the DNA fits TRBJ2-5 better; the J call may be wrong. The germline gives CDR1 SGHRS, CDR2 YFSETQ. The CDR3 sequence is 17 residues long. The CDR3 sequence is CASSSRTSGLLGETQYF. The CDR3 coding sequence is TGCGCCAGCAGCTCCCGGACTAGCGGCCTCCTGGGGGAGACCCAGTACTTC.

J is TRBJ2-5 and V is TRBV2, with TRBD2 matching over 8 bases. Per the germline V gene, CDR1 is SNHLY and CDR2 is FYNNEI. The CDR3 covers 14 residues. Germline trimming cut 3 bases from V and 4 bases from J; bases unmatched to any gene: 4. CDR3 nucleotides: TGTGCCAGCAGTGATCTCGGGGGGGTAGAGACCCAGTACTTC. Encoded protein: CASSDLGGVETQYF. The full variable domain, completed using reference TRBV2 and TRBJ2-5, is EPEVTQTPSHQVTQMGQEVILRCVPISNHLYFYWYRQILGQKVEFLVSFYNNEISEKSEIFDDQFSVERPDGSNFTLKIRSTKLEDSAMYFCASSDLGGVETQYFGPGTRLLVL.

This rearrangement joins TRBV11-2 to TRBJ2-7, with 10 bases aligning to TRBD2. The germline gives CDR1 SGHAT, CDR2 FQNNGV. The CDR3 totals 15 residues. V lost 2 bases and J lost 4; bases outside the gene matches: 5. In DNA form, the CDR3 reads TGTGCCAGCAGCTTATCAGCGGGGGGGCTGTACGAGCAGTACTTC. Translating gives CASSLSAGGLYEQYF.

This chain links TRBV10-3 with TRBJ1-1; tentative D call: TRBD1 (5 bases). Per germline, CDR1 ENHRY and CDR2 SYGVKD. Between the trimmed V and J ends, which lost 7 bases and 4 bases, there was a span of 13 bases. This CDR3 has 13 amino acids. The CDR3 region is CAINAGFSTEAFF. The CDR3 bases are TGTGCCATCAACGCAGGGTTCAGCACTGAAGCTTTCTTT.

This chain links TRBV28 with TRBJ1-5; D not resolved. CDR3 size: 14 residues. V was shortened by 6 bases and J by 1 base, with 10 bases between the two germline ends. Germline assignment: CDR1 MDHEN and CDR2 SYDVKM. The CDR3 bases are TGTGCCAGCAGCCCCGCCGGGAGCAATCAGCCCCAGCATTTT. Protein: CASSPAGSNQPQHF.

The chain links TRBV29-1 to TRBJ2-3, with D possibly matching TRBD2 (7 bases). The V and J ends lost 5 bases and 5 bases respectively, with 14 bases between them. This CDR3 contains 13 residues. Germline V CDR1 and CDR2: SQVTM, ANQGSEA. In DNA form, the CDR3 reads TGCAGCGTTAAGCAGGGGAGGGTAGATACGCAGTATTTT. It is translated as CSVKQGRVDTQYF.

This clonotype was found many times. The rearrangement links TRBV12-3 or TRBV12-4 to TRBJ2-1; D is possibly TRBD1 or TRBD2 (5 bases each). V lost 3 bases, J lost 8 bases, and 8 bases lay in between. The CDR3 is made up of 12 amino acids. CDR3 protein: CASSFLGDEQFF. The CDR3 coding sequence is TGTGCCAGCAGTTTCCTGGGGGATGAGCAGTTCTTC.

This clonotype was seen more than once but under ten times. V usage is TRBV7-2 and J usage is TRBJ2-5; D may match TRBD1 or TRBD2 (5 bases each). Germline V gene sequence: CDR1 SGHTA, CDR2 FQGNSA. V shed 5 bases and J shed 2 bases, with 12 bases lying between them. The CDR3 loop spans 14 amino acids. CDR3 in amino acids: CASSRSWGQETQYF. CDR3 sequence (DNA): TGTGCCAGCAGCCGCAGTTGGGGGCAAGAGACCCAGTACTTC.

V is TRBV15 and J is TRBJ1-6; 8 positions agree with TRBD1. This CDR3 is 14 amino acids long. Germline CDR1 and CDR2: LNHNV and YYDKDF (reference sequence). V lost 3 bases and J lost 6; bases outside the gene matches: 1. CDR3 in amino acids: CATSSTGGNSPLHF. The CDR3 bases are TGTGCCACCAGCAGTACAGGGGGTAATTCACCCCTCCACTTT.

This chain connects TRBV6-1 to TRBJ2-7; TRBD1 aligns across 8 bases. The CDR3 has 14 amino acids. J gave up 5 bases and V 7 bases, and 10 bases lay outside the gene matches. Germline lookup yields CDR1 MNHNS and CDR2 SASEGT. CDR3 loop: CASIEDRVQHEQYF. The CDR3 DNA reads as TGTGCCAGCATCGAGGACAGGGTTCAACACGAGCAGTACTTC.

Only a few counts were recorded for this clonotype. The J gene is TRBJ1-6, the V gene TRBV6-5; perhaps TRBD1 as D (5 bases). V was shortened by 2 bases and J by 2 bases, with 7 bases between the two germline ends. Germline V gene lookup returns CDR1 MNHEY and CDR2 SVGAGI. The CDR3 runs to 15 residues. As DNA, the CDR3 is TGTGCCAGCAGTTACACGGGGCCCTATAATTCACCCCTCCACTTT. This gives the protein CASSYTGPYNSPLHF.

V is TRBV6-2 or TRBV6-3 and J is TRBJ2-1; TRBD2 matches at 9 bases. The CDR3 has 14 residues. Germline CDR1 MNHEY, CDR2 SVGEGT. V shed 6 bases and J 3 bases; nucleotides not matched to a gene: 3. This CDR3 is CASRGTSLYNEQFF. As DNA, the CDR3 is TGTGCCAGCAGGGGGACTAGCCTCTACAATGAGCAGTTCTTC.

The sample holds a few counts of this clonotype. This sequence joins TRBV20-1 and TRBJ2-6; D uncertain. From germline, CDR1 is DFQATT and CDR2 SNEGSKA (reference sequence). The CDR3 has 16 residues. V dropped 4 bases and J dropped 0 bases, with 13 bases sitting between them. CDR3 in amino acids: CSATRALVSGANVLTF. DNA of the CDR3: TGCAGTGCTACCCGGGCCCTAGTCTCTGGGGCCAACGTCCTGACTTTC.

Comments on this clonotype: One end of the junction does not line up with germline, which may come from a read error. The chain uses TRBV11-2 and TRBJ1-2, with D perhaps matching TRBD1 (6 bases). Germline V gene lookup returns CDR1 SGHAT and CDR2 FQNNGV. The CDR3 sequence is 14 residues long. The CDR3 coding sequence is TGTGCCAACAGCTCGAAGACAGGACACTATGGCTACACCTTC. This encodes CANSSKTGHYGYTF.

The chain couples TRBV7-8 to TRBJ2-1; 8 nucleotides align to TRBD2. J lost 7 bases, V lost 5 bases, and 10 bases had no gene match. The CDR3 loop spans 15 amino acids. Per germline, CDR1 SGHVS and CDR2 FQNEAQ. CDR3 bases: TGTGCCAGCAGCCCCCTGCGGGGGGCAGGTAATGAGCAGTTCTTC. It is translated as CASSPLRGAGNEQFF.

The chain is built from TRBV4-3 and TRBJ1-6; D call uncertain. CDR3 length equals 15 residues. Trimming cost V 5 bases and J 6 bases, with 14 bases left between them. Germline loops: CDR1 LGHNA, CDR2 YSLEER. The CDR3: CASSTNRGINSPLHF. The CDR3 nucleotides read TGCGCCAGCAGCACAAATAGAGGAATTAATTCACCCCTCCACTTT.

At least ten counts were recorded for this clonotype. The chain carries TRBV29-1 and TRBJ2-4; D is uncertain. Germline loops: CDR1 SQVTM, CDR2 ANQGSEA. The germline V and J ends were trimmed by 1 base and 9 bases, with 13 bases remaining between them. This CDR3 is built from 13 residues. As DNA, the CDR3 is TGCAGCGTTGAAGGGCCCCATCGGAGCATTCAGTACTTC. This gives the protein CSVEGPHRSIQYF.

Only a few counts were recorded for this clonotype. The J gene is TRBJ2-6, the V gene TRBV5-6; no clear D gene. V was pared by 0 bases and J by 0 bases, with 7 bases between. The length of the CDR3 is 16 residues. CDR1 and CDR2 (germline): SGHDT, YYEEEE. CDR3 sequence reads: CASSLGSTSGANVLTF. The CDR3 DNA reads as TGTGCCAGCAGCTTGGGGTCGACCTCTGGGGCCAACGTCCTGACTTTC.

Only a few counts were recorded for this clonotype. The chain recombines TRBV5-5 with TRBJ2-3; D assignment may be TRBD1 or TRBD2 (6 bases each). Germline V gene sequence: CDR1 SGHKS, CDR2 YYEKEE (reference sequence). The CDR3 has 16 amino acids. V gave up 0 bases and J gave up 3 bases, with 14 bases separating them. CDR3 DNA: TGTGCCAGCAGCTTGGGGGGGGCCACTCGGACAGATACGCAGTATTTT. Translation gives CASSLGGATRTDTQYF.

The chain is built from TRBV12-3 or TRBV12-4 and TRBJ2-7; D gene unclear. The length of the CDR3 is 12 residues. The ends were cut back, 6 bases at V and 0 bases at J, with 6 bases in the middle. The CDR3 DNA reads TGTGCCAGCAGGGGGATCTCCTACGAGCAGTACTTC. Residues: CASRGISYEQYF.

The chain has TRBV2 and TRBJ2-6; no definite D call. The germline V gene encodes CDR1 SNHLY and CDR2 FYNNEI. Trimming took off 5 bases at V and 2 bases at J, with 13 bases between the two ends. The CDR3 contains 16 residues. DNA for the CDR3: TGTGCCAGCAGTAGTATCTCTGGCCCTGGGGCCAACGTCCTGACTTTC. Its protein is CASSSISGPGANVLTF.